This TCR beta chain was captured by sequencing in a study of cytomegalovirus exposure and HLA in healthy donors. PCR was performed using 60 Vbeta and 13 Jbeta primers. The protocol was immunoSEQ multiplex PCR, while the TCRdb copy is restricted to in-frame clones and leaves out a portion. The data hold 110,000 to 150,000 clones, with around 73% observed a single time. The CDR3 extends over 15 amino acids. CDR1 SGHNT and CDR2 YYREEE come from the germline V gene (reference sequence). V was shortened by 2 bases and J by 10 bases, with 19 bases between the two germline ends. The material sequenced was PBMCs. The chain combines TRBV5-4 with TRBJ2-1, with D maybe TRBD1 (7 bases). This TCR was recovered from a female donor in good health and CMV-seronegative. CDR3 sequence (DNA): TGTGCCAGCAGCTTCGCCGGGACAGTAGGAGGGGAGCAGTTCTTC. Amino acid sequence: CASSFAGTVGGEQFF.